A selection of T cell receptor beta chains follows, all from one sample in a study of CD8 T cells in ankylosing spondylitis. TCRdb used MiXCR to reprocess the 5' RACE reads, holding one entry per CDR3 protein. The sample yields fewer than 250,000 distinct CDR3 sequences, roughly 32% seen once. The sequencing sample was made of blood, either unsorted or a sorted T cell fraction (not recorded which). The origin of the receptors is a male donor with ankylosing spondylitis or in good health (not recorded which). Both conserved end residues are part of each CDR3. A D gene is named only where the DNA matches it firmly. Clone sizes are given selectively: once, few, many, or a class where the clone is expanded.

j_gene | d_gene | v_gene | abundance | CDR3aa | CDR3nt
TRBJ1-1 | TRBD1 | TRBV19 | . | CASSLLPDRDTEAFF | TGTGCCAGTAGTCTCTTACCGGACAGGGACACTGAAGCTTTCTTT
TRBJ2-5 | . | TRBV7-2 | many | CASSFMETQYF | TGTGCCAGCAGCTTTATGGAGACCCAGTACTTC
TRBJ2-5 | TRBD2 | TRBV30 | . | CAWSPSGPETQYF | TGTGCCTGGAGCCCTAGCGGGCCAGAGACCCAGTACTTC
TRBJ2-1 | . | TRBV20-1 | . | CSAHSERAEQFF | TGCAGTGCCCACTCCGAGAGGGCTGAGCAGTTCTTC
TRBJ2-1 | . | TRBV6-5 | . | CASSYSVEGGSYNEQFF | TGTGCCAGCAGTTACTCGGTGGAGGGGGGTTCCTACAATGAGCAGTTCTTC
TRBJ2-4 | . | TRBV5-1 | . | CASSSQTGGAKNIQYF | TGCGCCAGCAGCTCCCAGACAGGTGGGGCCAAAAACATTCAGTACTTC
TRBJ2-5 | . | TRBV12-3/TRBV12-4 | many | CASTGPAERTQYF | TGTGCCAGCACTGGGCCCGCCGAACGGACCCAGTACTTC
TRBJ2-7 | TRBD2 | TRBV20-1 | . | CSARDRAGLHEQYF | TGCAGTGCTAGAGACCGTGCGGGACTACACGAGCAGTACTTC
TRBJ1-4 | TRBD1 | TRBV20-1 | . | CSAPGQGLEKLFF | TGCAGTGCGCCGGGACAGGGACTAGAAAAACTGTTTTTT
TRBJ2-1 | . | TRBV20-1 | few | CSARVIDEQFF | TGCAGTGCTAGAGTTATCGATGAGCAGTTCTTC
TRBJ2-5 | . | TRBV29-1 | many | CSVEGNSQETQYF | TGCAGCGTTGAAGGGAACAGCCAAGAGACCCAGTACTTC
TRBJ2-3 | . | TRBV12-3/TRBV12-4 | . | CASSPSVDTQYF | TGTGCCAGCAGTCCCTCGGTTGATACGCAGTATTTT
TRBJ2-3 | TRBD2 | TRBV6-1 | . | CASSPGTSGHTDTQYF | TGTGCCAGCAGTCCAGGGACTAGCGGGCACACAGATACGCAGTATTTT
TRBJ1-1 | TRBD1 | TRBV29-1 | . | CSVPKGGPLNTEAFF | TGCAGCGTTCCGAAAGGGGGCCCTCTGAACACTGAAGCTTTCTTT
TRBJ1-3 | . | TRBV5-6 | few | CASSLASGNTIYF | TGTGCCAGCAGCTTGGCTTCTGGAAACACCATATATTTT
TRBJ2-5 | . | TRBV5-1 | . | CASSTRDALETQYF | TGCGCCAGCAGCACCCGGGACGCTCTGGAGACCCAGTACTTC
TRBJ1-1 | . | TRBV12-3/TRBV12-4 | . | CASRQGGTEAFF | TGTGCCAGCAGGCAGGGTGGGACTGAAGCTTTCTTT
TRBJ2-1 | . | TRBV12-3/TRBV12-4 | . | CASNPTFYNEQFF | TGTGCCAGCAACCCGACCTTTTACAATGAGCAGTTCTTC
TRBJ2-5 | . | TRBV10-3 | . | CAISLGGPRVETQYF | TGTGCCATCAGCCTGGGAGGCCCGCGGGTAGAGACCCAGTACTTC
TRBJ1-4 | . | TRBV21-1 | . | CASSKTGGRNEKLFF | TGTGCCAGCAGCAAGACAGGGGGTCGTAACGAAAAACTGTTTTTT
TRBJ1-5 | TRBD1 | TRBV29-1 | . | CSAQQGNQPQHF | TGCAGCGCCCAACAGGGGAATCAGCCCCAGCATTTT
TRBJ2-7 | TRBD2 | TRBV5-6 | few | CASSQRYSGGAYEQYF | TGTGCCAGCAGCCAGCGATATAGCGGGGGTGCCTACGAGCAGTACTTC
TRBJ1-5 | . | TRBV21-1 | once | CAQGSNQPQHF | TGTGCCCAGGGTAGCAATCAGCCCCAGCATTTT
TRBJ2-1 | TRBD2 | TRBV9 | few | CASSVALSGGYNEQFF | TGTGCCAGCAGCGTAGCTCTAAGCGGGGGGTACAATGAGCAGTTCTTC
TRBJ2-3 | . | TRBV10-3 | few | CAISLGLEPDTQYF | TGTGCCATCAGTTTGGGACTGGAGCCAGATACGCAGTATTTT
TRBJ2-7 | . | TRBV5-1 | few | CASSQGSGRHLSYEQYF | TGCGCCAGCAGCCAAGGATCTGGCAGACACCTCTCCTACGAGCAGTACTTC
TRBJ2-3 | TRBD1 | TRBV2 | . | CASRGDSPADTQYF | TGTGCCAGCAGAGGGGACAGTCCGGCGGATACGCAGTATTTT
TRBJ2-1 | TRBD2 | TRBV29-1 | . | CRIMGGVRSDEQFF | TGCAGGATCATGGGAGGGGTCCGGTCGGATGAGCAGTTCTTC
TRBJ2-3 | . | TRBV12-3/TRBV12-4 | few | CATRPGISDTQYF | TGTGCCACCCGGCCTGGGATCTCAGATACGCAGTATTTT
TRBJ2-5 | TRBD2 | TRBV20-1 | few | CSASGGSGAHQETQYF | TGCAGTGCTAGCGGTGGCAGCGGGGCTCACCAAGAGACCCAGTACTTC
TRBJ2-1 | . | TRBV15 | . | CATSRTNLRDISYNEQFF | TGTGCCACCAGCAGAACGAACCTCCGGGACATATCTTACAATGAGCAGTTCTTC
TRBJ2-3 | TRBD1 | TRBV20-1 | . | CSATTGTTDTQYF | TGCAGTGCCACGACAGGGACCACAGATACGCAGTATTTT
TRBJ1-2 | . | TRBV5-1 | . | CASNLPGSLDGYTF | TGCGCCAGCAACCTACCGGGCAGTCTAGATGGCTACACCTTC
TRBJ1-1 | . | TRBV11-2 | . | CASTKGWGRLAEAFF | TGTGCCAGCACCAAAGGGTGGGGCAGGTTGGCTGAAGCTTTCTTT
TRBJ2-2 | TRBD2 | TRBV5-6 | few | CASSLERTSGGPVGELFF | TGTGCCAGCAGCTTGGAACGAACTAGCGGGGGGCCCGTGGGGGAGCTGTTTTTT
TRBJ1-1 | . | TRBV5-1 | . | CASRPTITDTEAFF | TGCGCCAGCAGGCCAACAATTACTGACACTGAAGCTTTCTTT
TRBJ2-3 | . | TRBV12-3/TRBV12-4 | . | CASSFEGADTQYF | TGTGCCAGCAGTTTCGAGGGGGCAGATACGCAGTATTTT
TRBJ2-2 | . | TRBV20-1 | few | CSARVDLTGELFF | TGCAGTGCTAGAGTGGATCTCACCGGGGAGCTGTTTTTT
TRBJ1-2 | . | TRBV12-3/TRBV12-4 | few | CASSLTDTYGYTF | TGTGCCAGCAGTTTAACAGATACCTATGGCTACACCTTC
TRBJ2-5 | . | TRBV20-1 | . | CSARFLARETQYF | TGCAGTGCTAGATTCCTAGCGCGAGAGACCCAGTACTTC
TRBJ2-2 | . | TRBV19 | few | CASSEDRNTGELFF | TGTGCCAGTAGTGAGGACAGGAACACCGGGGAGCTGTTTTTT
TRBJ2-7 | . | TRBV30 | . | CAWMGLGKEQYF | TGTGCCTGGATGGGGTTGGGGAAAGAGCAGTACTTC
TRBJ2-2 | TRBD1 | TRBV20-1 | . | CSARDNRGTGELFF | TGCAGTGCTAGGGATAACAGGGGCACCGGGGAGCTGTTTTTT
TRBJ2-3 | TRBD2 | TRBV10-3 | few | CAIRSLAGGKLTDTQYF | TGTGCCATCAGATCTCTAGCGGGGGGTAAACTCACAGATACGCAGTATTTT
TRBJ2-7 | TRBD1 | TRBV15 | few | CATSKLRDSSYEQYF | TGTGCCACCAGCAAGCTGAGGGACAGCTCCTACGAGCAGTACTTC
TRBJ2-3 | TRBD2 | TRBV20-1 | few | CSASGTSGAHSTDTQYF | TGCAGTGCTAGCGGGACTAGCGGGGCGCATAGCACAGATACGCAGTATTTT
TRBJ2-7 | TRBD1 | TRBV12-3/TRBV12-4 | . | CASSKIGTVSSYEQYF | TGTGCCAGCAGCAAAATCGGGACAGTTAGCTCCTACGAGCAGTACTTC
TRBJ1-2 | . | TRBV6-1 | . | CASSWGAYGYTF | TGTGCCAGCAGTTGGGGGGCCTATGGCTACACCTTC
TRBJ2-1 | TRBD2 | TRBV7-9 | . | CASEVIAGASSREQFF | TGTGCCAGCGAAGTGATAGCGGGGGCCTCCAGTCGTGAGCAGTTCTTC
TRBJ2-7 | TRBD1 | TRBV7-6 | few | CASSLGGQGLTESSYEQYF | TGTGCCAGCAGCTTAGGGGGACAGGGTCTCACCGAGAGCTCCTACGAGCAGTACTTC
TRBJ2-7 | . | TRBV20-1 | . | CSARDPDSYEQYF | TGCAGTGCTAGAGACCCAGACAGCTACGAGCAGTACTTC
TRBJ2-6 | . | TRBV6-5 | few | CASSYSTGAISGANVLTF | TGTGCCAGCAGTTACTCGACAGGAGCCATCTCTGGGGCCAACGTCCTGACTTTC
TRBJ2-7 | TRBD2 | TRBV5-1 | few | CASSLGGGPYEQYF | TGCGCCAGCAGCTTGGGCGGGGGTCCCTACGAGCAGTACTTC
TRBJ2-3 | . | TRBV29-1 | few | CSVSYLTGDTSDTQYF | TGCAGCGTCTCCTATCTAACCGGGGACACGTCAGATACGCAGTATTTT
TRBJ1-6 | . | TRBV11-2 | . | CASSLAQDSPLHF | TGTGCCAGCAGCTTAGCCCAGGATTCACCCCTCCACTTT
TRBJ2-7 | TRBD2 | TRBV29-1 | . | CSVSGGIYEQYF | TGCAGCGTTAGCGGGGGGATCTACGAGCAGTACTTC
TRBJ2-7 | TRBD1 | TRBV10-3 | many | CAIRPGQTVYEQYF | TGTGCCATCAGGCCGGGACAGACCGTATACGAGCAGTACTTC
TRBJ2-3 | . | TRBV11-2 | . | CASSLRRGTQYF | TGTGCCAGCAGCTTAAGGCGGGGTACGCAGTATTTT
TRBJ2-7 | . | TRBV10-3 | few | CAIRAANYEQYF | TGTGCCATCAGGGCCGCGAACTACGAGCAGTACTTC